This T cell receptor (beta chain) is drawn from a study of neurological immune-mediated disorders. Whole-study results and caveats: Multiple sclerosis, the disease with the least TCR clonal expansion, fell below healthy controls, whereas HTLV-1-associated myelopathy showed the most. Phylogenetic grouping placed 18 of 34 multiple sclerosis patients' repertoires in one related-CDR3 cluster, a possible signature.

In each sequencing run, over 170 million TCR-beta sequences were generated from 15-18 subjects. TCRdb fed the 5' RACE reads into MiXCR, producing one record per CDR3 protein. The sample yields roughly 50,000 distinct CDR3 sequences, approximately 4.5% seen once. The V and J ends lost 0 bases and 5 bases respectively, with 11 bases between them. This CDR3 is built from 15 residues. The germline V gene has CDR1 MGHRA and CDR2 YSYEKL. This clonotype was counted ten times or more. Its antigen is unidentified. This rearrangement joins TRBV4-1 to TRBJ2-1, with D unclear. Sequenced material: PBMCs. The sequence was collected from a woman in her sixties or seventies with multiple sclerosis. In DNA, the CDR3 is TGCGCCAGCAGCCAAGATGGGCTAGGAGACAATGAGCAGTTCTTC. Translating gives CASSQDGLGDNEQFF.